This section outlines one T cell receptor beta chain sequence together with its context. Its antigen has not been determined. No base quality information exists; no much larger clone differs at one position. The record originates from a study of patients and donors after allogeneic stem cell transplantation (TCRdb year 2020). After removal of 4 bases from V and 5 bases from J, the junction retains 8 bases not matched to a gene. The CDR1 and CDR2 encoded by the germline V gene are SGHRS and YFSETQ. From the cysteine up to the phenylalanine, the CDR3 has a length of 15 residues. Only CDR3 DNA remains: 45 bases, in frame from the first base. The library relied on RT-PCR. Data came from a NextSeq 550. Using fastp at Q25 and MiXCR, TCRdb reprocessed the public reads and kept productive beta chains. Each entry merges the rows of one CDR3 protein and shows their most common DNA and genes. The sample has about 2,300 distinct CDR3 sequences on record, roughly 19% of them singletons. Roughly an eighth of the sample goes to the ten largest clones.

The V and J segments used are TRBV5-1 and TRBJ2-3; 9 bases in between match TRBD1. The sample comprised blood, either unsorted or a sorted T cell fraction (not recorded which). The sequence came from a human donor who was either an allogeneic HSCT recipient or a stem cell or donor lymphocyte infusion donor (not recorded which). It is not recorded whose cells these are; they may come from a transplant donor. The sequence in DNA is TGCGCCAGCAGCCAAAGGACAGGGGAGGGAGATACGCAGTATTTT. Translated, this is CASSQRTGEGDTQYF.